Described below is a single TCR beta chain sequence and its context. No antigen is known for it. No base-level quality is on record; no much larger clone is a single base apart. The source of the sample is a study of T cell responses to AZD1222 COVID-19 vaccine (dated by TCRdb to about 2021). Regarding the study in general: AZD1222 recipients with second doses at about 4 weeks or about 12 weeks were pooled, because spike-specific TCR depth and breadth did not differ between schedules. TCR sequencing covered over 230 trial participants: roughly 200 given two doses of AZD1222 and approximately 26 given two doses of MenACWY control vaccine. Trial participants were enrolled into age subgroups of 18-55, 56-69 and 70-plus years, which contained around 140, 26 and 57 TCR-sequenced participants, respectively.

What the time point label conveys for this sample: baseline before first vaccination. Vaccinee samples were obtained from the UK trials COV001 and COV002, which included a single-blind randomized controlled phase 2/3 trial of AZD1222 (ChAdOx1 nCoV-19) in healthy adults. Trial participant PBMC samples were collected at day 0 and day 28 after the second dose for TCRbeta chain sequencing. The CDR3 sequence holds 14 residues, the cysteine and phenylalanine included. The retained sequence is limited to the CDR3, 42 bases, with the frame set at the first base. V is shortened by 4 bases, J by 8 bases, and the region joining them spans 15 bases. From a lookup of the germline V gene, CDR1 and CDR2 are MDHEN and SYDVKM. The CDR3 regions of human TCRbeta chains were analyzed by immunosequencing. For the original study's pipeline: TCRs in the repertoires were compared against a reference library of SARS-CoV-2-specific TCRs that had been generated with the MIRA antigen-specificity platform. Breadth was defined as the fraction of unique TCRs that were SARS-CoV-2-associated, and depth was defined as the fraction of total T cells that were SARS-CoV-2-associated. Using the MIRA data, every spike-specific TCR was mapped to the spike region that the TCR reacted to and assigned to either a CD4 or a CD8 class. Log10-transformed breadth and depth values were compared by one-way ANOVA with Sidak's multiple comparisons tests. What TCRdb holds here is the immuneACCESS table cut down to in-frame rearrangements. Part of the clones is not present; checked against another copy, under half of the missing clones reflect an unresolved V gene, and the others are unexplained. From that table come the V and J calls and clone size; the DNA was used to work out D and trimming. The sample includes over 100,000 clones, with 90% observed a single time. Roughly 7.2% of the sample comes from the top ten.

General conclusions and limits of the study: Spike-specific TCR breadth and depth rose significantly after two AZD1222 doses compared with day 0 and with MenACWY recipients. The whole spike protein was spanned by vaccine-associated CD4 TCRs, and dominant responses were seen in regions 160-218 and 743-854. Reportedly, almost half of the unique spike-specific TCRs recognized epitopes lying outside the regions that are mutated in the B.1.351 and B.1.1.7 variants. Because no day 14 peak-response samples were available, repertoires were characterized only after the peak T cell response. Only five to seven AZD1222 recipients were SARS-CoV-2 seropositive at baseline, limiting conclusions about previously exposed vaccinees. Participants were mostly white British and included more females than males, and it was suggested by the authors that clonal diversity may have been underestimated. In the small 56-69-year group, the increase in depth fell short of significance, most likely because of low power.

Recombination joined TRBV28 with TRBJ2-1, with no reliable assignment of the D segment. This clonotype was sampled from an adult in good health. Sequencing used peripheral blood, obtained on day 0 of AZD1222 vaccination. The DNA is as follows: TGTGCCAGCAGTTCCCGATGGGGTGGGCATGAGCAGTTCTTC. Its protein is CASSSRWGGHEQFF.